This T cell receptor beta chain was obtained from a study of CD8 T cells in Susac syndrome. Study background: Treatment at blood withdrawal was none, corticosteroids, or intravenous immunoglobulin alone in Susac syndrome patients. Study-wide findings and caveats: Susac CD8+ cells expanded clonally the most in TEMRA cells and in active patients. The study identified sixteen and five Susac-specific public clones in total CD8+ and CD8+ TEMRA repertoires.

Reverse transcription of about 0.45 to 1 ug RNA was performed with random hexamers. From the immunoSEQ multiplex PCR reads, TCRdb called clonotypes with MiXCR, one entry per CDR3 protein. This table holds 92,000 or so distinct CDR3 sequences, 90% to 97% found once. On this clonotype: The antigen is unknown.

TEMRA cells underwent FACS enrichment and CD8+ and CD4+ T cells underwent negative isolation. The sequencing input was CD8+ T cells from PBMCs. This TCR derives from a human donor with Susac syndrome.

The CDR3 is CASSLTGYNEQFF. The CDR3 nucleotides read TGTGCCAGCAGTTTAACGGGGTACAATGAGCAGTTCTTC. The chain links TRBV28 to TRBJ2-1; D perhaps matches TRBD2 (5 bases). V was pared by 2 bases and J by 4 bases, with 6 bases between. CDR1 is MDHEN and CDR2 is SYDVKM in the germline V gene. This CDR3 is 13 amino acids long.